These 22 T cell receptor beta chains were sequenced from one sample in a study of cytomegalovirus exposure and HLA in healthy donors (dated by TCRdb to 2017 to 2019). Receptor libraries were prepared by the immunoSEQ multiplex PCR assay. For the multiplex PCR, a mixture combining 60 forward primers for TCR Vbeta segments and 13 reverse primers for TCR Jbeta segments was used. This immuneACCESS table, as held by TCRdb, lists in-frame sequences with V and J called but not all clones. Of the missing ones, under half trace to an unresolved V gene in checked studies; the others have no known cause. This sample lists 200,000 to 250,000 clones; around three quarters were detected once. Less than 20% of the sample lies in the top ten. The sample comprised PBMCs. All receptors derive from a man aged 35-49 years in good health and CMV-seronegative.

The chain recombines TRBV28 with TRBJ2-7; a weak D match, TRBD2 (6 bases). Looked up from germline, CDR1 is MDHEN and CDR2 is SYDVKM. With 4 bases removed from V and 7 bases from J, the gap between germline ends came to 8 bases. The CDR3 runs to 11 residues. CDR3 sequence reads: CASSSGLEQYF. CDR3 bases: TGTGCCAGCAGTTCAGGACTAGAGCAGTACTTC.

The J gene is TRBJ1-5, the V gene TRBV2; D remains unclear. The CDR3 has 16 amino acids. The germline V gene has CDR1 SNHLY and CDR2 FYNNEI. Trimming cost V 3 bases and J 5 bases, with 17 bases left between them. The DNA of the CDR3 is TGTGCCAGCAGTGATGGCGGAGGGTCAATTTATCAGCCCCAGCATTTT. Its translation: CASSDGGGSIYQPQHF.

The gene calls are TRBV9 and TRBJ2-5, with no clear D. CDR1 and CDR2 (germline): SGDLS, YYNGEE. Trimming took 0 bases from V and 1 from J, leaving 10 bases between them. The CDR3 totals 15 residues. This CDR3 reads CASSVAGGIQETQYF. The CDR3 nucleotides are TGTGCCAGCAGCGTAGCTGGCGGTATCCAAGAGACCCAGTACTTC.

The rearrangement uses TRBV7-2 and TRBJ1-2, with 10 bases fitting TRBD1. Germline V gene sequence: CDR1 SGHTA, CDR2 FQGNSA. V lost 5 bases, J lost 3 bases, and 6 bases stayed unmatched. The CDR3 contains 15 residues. CDR3 nucleotides: TGTGCCAGCAGCCCGGGGACAGGGGATTACTATGGCTACACCTTC. Its translation is CASSPGTGDYYGYTF.

This clone was detected only a few times. The chain uses TRBV4-3 and TRBJ1-5, with D possibly TRBD1 on 5 matching bases. The V gene lost 4 bases and the J gene lost 4 bases, with 14 bases spanning the gap. CDR3 length: 15 amino acids. CDR1 is LGHNA and CDR2 is YSLEER in the germline V gene. Here the CDR3 DNA reads TGCGCCAGCAGCCCACAAAGAAACAGGAATCAGCCCCAGCATTTT. Protein sequence: CASSPQRNRNQPQHF.

This rearrangement joins TRBV18 to TRBJ2-2; D might be TRBD2 (5 bases). The V gene lost 6 bases and the J gene lost 3 bases, with 17 bases spanning the gap. This CDR3 comprises 16 residues. Germline V lookup: CDR1 KGHSH, CDR2 LQKENI. The CDR3 sequence is CASSLSAGVDTGELFF. As DNA, the CDR3 is TGTGCCAGCTCCCTCTCAGCCGGGGTGGACACCGGGGAGCTGTTTTTT.

The genes are TRBV7-9 and TRBJ1-5; tentatively, D is TRBD1 (5 bases). Germline CDR1 and CDR2: SEHNR and FQNEAQ (reference sequence). The V and J ends lost 1 base and 4 bases respectively, with 5 bases between them. The CDR3 length is 13 residues. DNA of the CDR3: TGTGCCAGCAGCTTAGGACAGAATCAGCCCCAGCATTTT. It specifies CASSLGQNQPQHF.

The chain combines TRBV6-5 with TRBJ2-1; TRBD2 matches 8 bases. The germline V gene has CDR1 MNHEY and CDR2 SVGAGI. V gave up 7 bases and J gave up 15 bases; unmatched junction bases: 14. The CDR3 loop spans 13 amino acids. This CDR3 is CASNRAGAPFVFF. The CDR3 region has the DNA TGTGCCAGCAACCGAGCGGGGGCCCCCTTTGTGTTCTTC.

The V gene is TRBV5-1, the J gene TRBJ1-2; tentatively, D is TRBD1 (6 bases). Germline V CDR1 and CDR2: SGHRS, YFSETQ. The germline V and J ends were trimmed by 0 bases and 7 bases, with 13 bases remaining between them. This CDR3 is built from 14 residues. CDR3 sequence: CASSLVGGGAGYTF. The CDR3, as DNA: TGCGCCAGCAGCTTGGTAGGGGGGGGCGCTGGCTACACCTTC. Supplemented by reference TRBV5-1 and TRBJ1-2, the full variable domain reads KAGVTQTPRYLIKTRGQQVTLSCSPISGHRSVSWYQQTPGQGLQFLFEYFSETQRNKGNFPGRFSGRQFSNSRSEMNVSTLELGDSALYLCASSLVGGGAGYTFGSGTRLTVV.

The rearrangement uses TRBV10-3 and TRBJ1-4; D remains unclear. V lost 2 bases and J lost 8, with 6 bases in between. Germline CDR1 and CDR2: ENHRY and SYGVKD. This CDR3 spans 12 amino acids. CDR3 loop: CAISEKTEKLFF. CDR3 bases: TGTGCCATCAGTGAGAAGACAGAAAAACTGTTTTTT.

The gene calls are TRBV19 and TRBJ2-1, with unresolved D. This CDR3 is built from 12 residues. The V gene's germline CDR1 is LNHDA and CDR2 SQIVND (reference sequence). Deletions cut 4 bases from V and 3 bases from J, with 4 bases between. DNA of the CDR3: TGTGCCAGTAGTACACTCTACAATGAGCAGTTCTTC. It yields the protein CASSTLYNEQFF.

The chain links TRBV19 to TRBJ1-3, with TRBD1 matching 8 bases. The J segment lost 2 bases and the V segment lost 3 bases, leaving 3 bases of the junction unmatched. Looked up from germline, CDR1 is LNHDA and CDR2 is SQIVND (reference sequence). The CDR3 is 15 residues long. The DNA of the CDR3 is TGTGCCAGTAGTATTTCGGGACAGGCTGGAAACACCATATATTTT. This sequence encodes CASSISGQAGNTIYF.

The rearrangement links TRBV5-1 to TRBJ1-1, with TRBD1 matching 9 bases. Trimming took 5 bases from V and 4 from J; bases not matched to a gene: 6. Looked up from germline, CDR1 is SGHRS and CDR2 is YFSETQ. This CDR3 has 14 residues. The CDR3 here is CASRIQGALTEAFF. DNA for the CDR3: TGCGCCAGCAGGATACAGGGGGCGCTCACTGAAGCTTTCTTT.

The sample holds a few counts of this clone. The chain joins TRBV7-3 to TRBJ1-1; no clear D gene. With 0 bases removed from V and 1 base from J, the gap between germline ends came to 6 bases. Germline V gene lookup returns CDR1 SGHTA and CDR2 FQGTGA. The CDR3 consists of 14 residues. DNA for the CDR3: TGTGCCAGCAGCTTAACGGGAGGGAACACTGAAGCTTTCTTT. Its translation: CASSLTGGNTEAFF.

V is TRBV19 and J is TRBJ1-1, with D hard to call. Trimming pared 3 bases from V and 4 bases from J, leaving 18 bases between. Germline V gives CDR1 LNHDA, CDR2 SQIVND (reference sequence). The CDR3 loop spans 16 amino acids. The CDR3 DNA reads as TGTGCCAGTAGTATGAGAGGCAAGTGGCGCCGCACTGAAGCTTTCTTT. Translated: CASSMRGKWRRTEAFF.

This clone came up a few times. The rearrangement links TRBV29-1 to TRBJ2-7, with TRBD1 matching over 7 bases. V dropped 6 bases and J dropped 1; count of bases not matched to a gene: 3. Germline V gene data show CDR1 as SQVTM and CDR2 as ANQGSEA. The CDR3 extends over 12 amino acids. The CDR3 spells CSVATGSYEQYF. DNA of the CDR3: TGCAGCGTCGCGACAGGGTCCTACGAGCAGTACTTC.

This clone appeared a few times. The chain links TRBV6-1 to TRBJ1-1; tentative D call: TRBD1 (5 bases). The CDR3 sequence is 14 residues long. The V end lost 2 bases, the J end lost 1 base, and 8 bases lay between the germline ends. Germline V CDR1 and CDR2: MNHNS, SASEGT. The CDR3 nucleotides are TGTGCCAGCAGTGAAAGGAGGGGGAACACTGAAGCTTTCTTT. It encodes CASSERRGNTEAFF.

This chain links TRBV7-7 with TRBJ2-1; 7 bases match TRBD1. Per the germline V gene, CDR1 is SSHAT and CDR2 is FNYEAQ (reference sequence). The junction had 7 bases not matched to a gene; V was cut back by 5 bases and J by 9 bases. The CDR3 is 13 residues long. CDR3 region: CASSADRVGEQFF. CDR3 nucleotides: TGTGCCAGCAGCGCTGACAGGGTTGGTGAGCAGTTCTTC.

CDR3: CASSPDRNYGYTF. The DNA for the CDR3 is TGCGCCAGCAGCCCGGACAGGAACTATGGCTACACCTTC. The V call is TRBV4-1, the J call TRBJ1-2; 7 nucleotides match TRBD1. CDR1 MGHRA and CDR2 YSYEKL come from the germline V gene. CDR3 length: 13 residues. The trim removed 4 bases at V and 2 bases at J, leaving 1 base unmatched.

CDR3 sequence reads: CASSLELNREFYEQYF. In DNA, the CDR3 is TGTGCCAGCAGCTTGGAACTTAACAGAGAATTCTACGAGCAGTACTTC. V is TRBV5-4 and J is TRBJ2-5; no reliable D call. The DNA end favors TRBJ2-7, so the J call may be wrong. Germline loops: CDR1 SGHNT, CDR2 YYREEE (reference sequence). This CDR3 has 16 residues.

V is TRBV30 and J is TRBJ1-6; maybe TRBD1 (6 bases). Per germline, CDR1 GTSNPN and CDR2 SVGIG (reference sequence). The V end lost 0 bases, the J end lost 8 bases, and 14 bases lay between the germline ends. This CDR3 region has 15 residues. The CDR3 DNA sequence: TGTGCCTGGAGTGTAAGGGGGTTTAGAGATTCACCCCTCCACTTT. It is translated as CAWSVRGFRDSPLHF.

This chain links TRBV7-9 with TRBJ2-7; perhaps TRBD1 as D (6 bases). Germline loops: CDR1 SEHNR, CDR2 FQNEAQ (reference sequence). V lost 7 bases and J 1 base, leaving 14 bases between the germline ends. The CDR3 has 14 amino acids. Here the CDR3 reads CASTPGQSSYEQYF. CDR3 in DNA: TGTGCCAGCACCCCCGGACAGTCATCCTACGAGCAGTACTTC.